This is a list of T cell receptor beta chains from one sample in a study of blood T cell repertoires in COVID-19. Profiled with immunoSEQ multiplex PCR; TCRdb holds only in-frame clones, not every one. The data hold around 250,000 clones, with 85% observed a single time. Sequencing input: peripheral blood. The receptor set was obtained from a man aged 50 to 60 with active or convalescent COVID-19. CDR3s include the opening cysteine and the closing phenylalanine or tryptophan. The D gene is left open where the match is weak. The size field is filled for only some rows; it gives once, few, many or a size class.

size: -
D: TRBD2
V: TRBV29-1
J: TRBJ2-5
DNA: TGCAGCGTTTTCGGGGGGTACATAGAGACCCAGTACTTC
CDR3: CSVFGGYIETQYF

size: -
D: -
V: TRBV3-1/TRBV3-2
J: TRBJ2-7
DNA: TGTGCCAGCACCCCAAGTGGAGGTTCCGGAGCACCCAAGGTCTACGAGCAGTACTTC
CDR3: CASTPSGGSGAPKVYEQYF

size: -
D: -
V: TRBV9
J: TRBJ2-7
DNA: TGTGCCAGCAGCGTAGACGAGGGTTCCTACGAGCAGTACTTC
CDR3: CASSVDEGSYEQYF

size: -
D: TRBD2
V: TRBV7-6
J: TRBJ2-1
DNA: TGTGCCAGCAGCTTAGTCGGAGGGACTAGCGGATACAATGAGCAGTTCTTC
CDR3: CASSLVGGTSGYNEQFF

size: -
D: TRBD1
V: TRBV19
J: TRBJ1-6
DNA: TGTGCCAGTAGTCTAACCCGGGACAGGAATTCACCCCTCCACTTT
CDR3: CASSLTRDRNSPLHF

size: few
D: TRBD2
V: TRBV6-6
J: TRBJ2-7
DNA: TGTGCCAGCGGGAGGGGCTTCTACGAGCAGTACTTC
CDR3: CASGRGFYEQYF

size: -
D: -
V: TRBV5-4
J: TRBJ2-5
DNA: TGTGCCAGCAGCCCCGAACCTAGAGAGACCCAGTACTTC
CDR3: CASSPEPRETQYF

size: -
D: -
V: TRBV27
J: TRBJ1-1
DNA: TGTGCCAGCAGTTTAGGGACAATCGGCACTGAAGCTTTCTTT
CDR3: CASSLGTIGTEAFF

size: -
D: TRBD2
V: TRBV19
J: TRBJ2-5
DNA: TGTGCCAGTAGGGCGGGAGGGGGCATCGAGACCCAGTACTTC
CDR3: CASRAGGGIETQYF

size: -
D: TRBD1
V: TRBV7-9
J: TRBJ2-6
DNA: TGTGCCAGCAGCGTAGGACAGGGAGAAGGGGCCAACGTCCTGACTTTC
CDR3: CASSVGQGEGANVLTF

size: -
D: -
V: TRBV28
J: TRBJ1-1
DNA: TGTGCCAGCAACCAGGGAGGGGCTGGAAACACTGAAGCTTTCTTT
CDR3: CASNQGGAGNTEAFF

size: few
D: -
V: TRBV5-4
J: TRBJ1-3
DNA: TGTGCCAGCAGCCTGGGACCTACTACTGGAAACACCATATATTTT
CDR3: CASSLGPTTGNTIYF

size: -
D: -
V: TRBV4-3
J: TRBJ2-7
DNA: TGCGCCAGCAGCCAAGGTAGCGGAGCCTACGAGCAGTACTTC
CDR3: CASSQGSGAYEQYF

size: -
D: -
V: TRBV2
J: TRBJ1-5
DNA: TGTGCCAGCAGTGTCCCGGGGGGGGGCTCCAATCAGCCCCAGCATTTT
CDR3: CASSVPGGGSNQPQHF

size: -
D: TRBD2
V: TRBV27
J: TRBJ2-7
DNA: TGTGCCAGCAGTAAAAAGGGACTAGCGGGAGATTCGTACGAGCAGTACTTC
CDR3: CASSKKGLAGDSYEQYF

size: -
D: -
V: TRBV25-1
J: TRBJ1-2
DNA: TGTGCCAGCAGTGAATCTGGGCCAGCCCCGTTAGGCTACACCTTC
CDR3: CASSESGPAPLGYTF

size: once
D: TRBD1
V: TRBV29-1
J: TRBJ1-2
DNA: TGCAGCGTTCAAATGGGGGGACAGGAGATCTATGGCTACACCTTC
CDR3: CSVQMGGQEIYGYTF

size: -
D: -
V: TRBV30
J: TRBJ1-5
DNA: TGTGCCTGGAGTGACCAGGCTAATCAGCCCCAGCATTTT
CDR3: CAWSDQANQPQHF

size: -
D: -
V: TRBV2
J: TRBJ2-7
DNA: TGTGCCAGCAGGAGGAACGGCCTCTCCTACGAGCAGTACTTC
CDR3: CASRRNGLSYEQYF

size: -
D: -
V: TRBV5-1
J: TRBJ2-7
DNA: TGCGCCAGCAGCGACCGAGGCGGGTCCTACGAGCAGTACTTC
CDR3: CASSDRGGSYEQYF

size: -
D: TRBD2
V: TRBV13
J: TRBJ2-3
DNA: TGTGCCAGCAGCTCCCCGGGAGGGCGGGAGAAGGATACGCAGTATTTT
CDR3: CASSSPGGREKDTQYF

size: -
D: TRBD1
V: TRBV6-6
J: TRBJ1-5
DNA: TGTGCCAGCAGTTACGACAGGGATTTAGGTCAGCCCCAGCATTTT
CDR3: CASSYDRDLGQPQHF

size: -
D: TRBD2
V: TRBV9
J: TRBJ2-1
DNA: TGTGCCAGCAGCGTAGAGGGGGGAGAGGGACTAGCGGGGTACAATGAGCAGTTCTTC
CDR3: CASSVEGGEGLAGYNEQFF

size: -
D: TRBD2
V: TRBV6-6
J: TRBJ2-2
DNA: TGTGCCAGCAGTCCCCTCGGACTAGCGGGGTTCGCGAACACCGGGGAGCTGTTTTTT
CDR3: CASSPLGLAGFANTGELFF

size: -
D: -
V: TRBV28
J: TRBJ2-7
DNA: TGTGCCAGCAGACCCGGGAATCGGCCCTACGAGCAGTACTTC
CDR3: CASRPGNRPYEQYF

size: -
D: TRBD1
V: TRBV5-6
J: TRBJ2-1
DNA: TGTGCCAGCAGTTACGACAGGGTAAATGAGCAGTTCTTC
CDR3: CASSYDRVNEQFF

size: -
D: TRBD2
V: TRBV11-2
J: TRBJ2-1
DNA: TGTGCCAGCAGCTTAGCTGGGACTAAGGCCAACGAGCAGTTCTTC
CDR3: CASSLAGTKANEQFF

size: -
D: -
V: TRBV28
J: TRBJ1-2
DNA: TGTGCCAGCAGTTCTCTAATGAACTATGGCTACACCTTC
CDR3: CASSSLMNYGYTF

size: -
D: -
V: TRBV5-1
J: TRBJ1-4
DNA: TGCGCCAGCAGCCCTTCTCAGCAGGGAGGTGAAAAACTGTTTTTT
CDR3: CASSPSQQGGEKLFF

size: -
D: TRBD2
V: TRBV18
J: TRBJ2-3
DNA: TGTGCCAGCTCACCACTAGCGGGAAGCACAGATACGCAGTATTTT
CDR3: CASSPLAGSTDTQYF

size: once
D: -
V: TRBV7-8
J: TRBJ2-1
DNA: TGTGCCAGCAGCTTATACGGTCGAGGCAATGAGCAGTTCTTC
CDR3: CASSLYGRGNEQFF

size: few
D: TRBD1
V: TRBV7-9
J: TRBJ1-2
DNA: TGTGCCAGCAGCCCCCGTGATGGGGACAGCTATGGCTACACCTTC
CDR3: CASSPRDGDSYGYTF

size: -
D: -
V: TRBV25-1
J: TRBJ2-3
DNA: TGTGCCAGCAGATCGGCGACTGCCACAGATACGCAGTATTTT
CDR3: CASRSATATDTQYF

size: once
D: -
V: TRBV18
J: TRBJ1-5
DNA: TGTGCCAGCTCACCAGGGCAGGTGAATCAGCCCCAGCATTTT
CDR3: CASSPGQVNQPQHF

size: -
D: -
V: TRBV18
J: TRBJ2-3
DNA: TGTGCCAGCTCACCACCGGGTAGCGCAGATACGCAGTATTTT
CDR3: CASSPPGSADTQYF

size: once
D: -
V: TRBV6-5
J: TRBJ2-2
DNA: TGTGCCAGCAGCCGCAGGGGTATAGGGGTCCGGGAGCTGTTTTTT
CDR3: CASSRRGIGVRELFF

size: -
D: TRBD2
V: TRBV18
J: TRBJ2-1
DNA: TGTGCCAGCTCACCTCCTAGCGGGAGGACGAATGAGCAGTTCTTC
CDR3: CASSPPSGRTNEQFF

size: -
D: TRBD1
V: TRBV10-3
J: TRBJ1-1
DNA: TGTGCCATCAGCTGGGACAGGGGGGCCACTGAAGCTTTCTTT
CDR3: CAISWDRGATEAFF

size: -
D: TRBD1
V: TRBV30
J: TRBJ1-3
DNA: TGTGCCTGGAGTGCACCGGGACAGGCCTTCTCTGGAAACACCATATATTTT
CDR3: CAWSAPGQAFSGNTIYF

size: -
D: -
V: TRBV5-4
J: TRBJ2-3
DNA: TGTGCCAGCAGCGCGGCCACTAGCACAGATACGCAGTATTTT
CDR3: CASSAATSTDTQYF